This T cell receptor beta chain was captured by sequencing in a study of identifying expanded T cells in peripheral blood. Study-level findings and limits: Across healthy donors, higher total template counts meant significantly greater roughly 2-week count variance. Differentially abundant clones: 0.95 to 1.5 between replicates, 16.4 at approximately two weeks, 19 at four.

This CDR3 region has 14 residues. Germline V gene data show CDR1 as MNHNS and CDR2 as SASEGT. The V gene lost 6 bases and the J gene lost 3 bases, with 14 bases spanning the gap. Healthy donors had no documented immune events, such as infections, while sampled. The method was immunoSEQ multiplex PCR; TCRdb's version includes in-frame clones alone and lacks a portion of them. The table includes around 56,000 clones, around four fifths detected once. In regard to this clone: Its target is unknown.

This sequence joins TRBV6-1 and TRBJ1-1; D call uncertain. This sequence originates from a person aged 18 to 70 in good health. The sample consisted of blood. This CDR3 is CASRKLALDTEAFF. The CDR3 DNA reads TGTGCCAGCAGGAAGTTGGCCCTGGACACTGAAGCTTTCTTT.